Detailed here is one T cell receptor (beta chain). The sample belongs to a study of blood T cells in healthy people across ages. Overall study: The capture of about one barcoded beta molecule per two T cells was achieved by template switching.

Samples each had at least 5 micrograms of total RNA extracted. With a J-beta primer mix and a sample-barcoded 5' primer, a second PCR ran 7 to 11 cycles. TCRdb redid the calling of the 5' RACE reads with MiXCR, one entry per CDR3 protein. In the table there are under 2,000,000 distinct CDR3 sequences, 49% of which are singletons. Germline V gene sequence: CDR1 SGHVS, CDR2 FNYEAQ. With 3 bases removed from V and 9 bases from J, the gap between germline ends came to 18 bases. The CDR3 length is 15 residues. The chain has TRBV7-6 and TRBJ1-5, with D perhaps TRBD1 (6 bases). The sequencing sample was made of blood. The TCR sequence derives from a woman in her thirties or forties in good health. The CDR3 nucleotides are TGTGCCAGCAGCTTTAGACAGGATGGTAGTTGGCCCCAGCATTTT. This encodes CASSFRQDGSWPQHF. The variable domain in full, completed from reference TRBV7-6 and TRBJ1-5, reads GAGVSQSPRYKVTKRGQDVALRCDPISGHVSLYWYRQALGQGPEFLTYFNYEAQQDKSGLPNDRFSAERPEGSISTLTIQRTEQRDSAMYRCASSFRQDGSWPQHFGDGTRLSIL.